This record looks at one T cell receptor beta chain sequence and its context. Its antigen is unidentified. Across several immunoSEQ plates, the genomic DNA of each subset was split evenly. On sorted subsets, replicate PCRs used roughly 190 ng DNA, or 30,000 or so T cell genomes. The method was immunoSEQ multiplex PCR; TCRdb's version includes in-frame clones alone and lacks a portion of them. The sample contains 2,100,000 or so clones, around 95% of which appear only once. This sample was taken from a study of shared clonotypes between healthy human individuals. Study outcomes and limitations: Against clonotypes common to all four donors, non-shared ones had lower generation probabilities. Between a handful of donors, naive CD4 clonotypes were shared at a level of around 4.9%.

With 4 bases removed from V and 1 base from J, the gap between germline ends came to 8 bases. Germline assignment: CDR1 SNHLY and CDR2 FYNNEI. The CDR3 has 13 residues. The specimen was naive CD4+ T cells sorted from blood. Subset indicated: CD45RA+ positively selected. V usage is TRBV2 and J usage is TRBJ2-7; D is undetermined. The clonotype was recovered from a young man in good health. The CDR3 loop reads CASSGGFSYEQYF. The CDR3 DNA reads TGTGCCAGCAGTGGGGGTTTTTCCTACGAGCAGTACTTC.